This TCR beta chain was profiled in a study of blood T cells in healthy people across ages. There are 16 residues in the CDR3. Germline V gene lookup returns CDR1 LNHNV and CDR2 YYDKDF (reference sequence). The J segment lost 4 bases and the V segment lost 5 bases, leaving 11 bases of the junction unmatched. This clonotype was observed at least ten times. Antigen: not known. General study findings and limits: From one million sequenced T cells, diversity estimates were lower bounds.

Alongside a J-beta primer mix, a sample-barcoded 5' primer served in a second PCR lasting about 7 to 11 cycles. TCRdb analysed the 5' RACE reads with MiXCR anew, one entry per CDR3 protein. Of around 870,000 distinct CDR3 sequences listed, around 26% are singletons. The chain couples TRBV15 to TRBJ2-7; 10 bases map to TRBD1. Sequencing was done on a sample of blood. This receptor was taken from a woman older than 75 in good health. For the CDR3, the DNA is TGTGCCACCAGCCCCCCCCGGGACAGGGGTGGGTACGAGCAGTACTTC. Translating gives CATSPPRDRGGYEQYF.